The rows below give T cell receptor beta chains drawn from one sample of a study of T cells in localized non-small cell lung cancer. Measured with immunoSEQ multiplex PCR; TCRdb has only the in-frame clones, and not every one. The table shows fewer than 40,000 clones, with under 90% occurring only once. Source: peripheral blood, taken before any cancer treatment. Receptors originate from a male donor aged 60 or older with stage III lung adenocarcinoma. Both conserved end residues are part of each CDR3. D genes are given only for firm matches. Clone size appears in some rows only: once, few, many, or a class for an expanded clone.

J gene: TRBJ1-2
V gene: TRBV18
D gene: .
clone size: .
CDR3 DNA: TGTGCCAGCTCCCCTGGAGGGATAGCTAACTATGGCTACACCTTC
CDR3 protein: CASSPGGIANYGYTF

J gene: TRBJ1-2
V gene: TRBV6-5
D gene: .
clone size: once
CDR3 DNA: TGTGCCAGCGTGGCCCGTGGGTATGGCTACACCTTC
CDR3 protein: CASVARGYGYTF

J gene: TRBJ1-5
V gene: TRBV29-1
D gene: .
clone size: .
CDR3 DNA: TGCAGCGTTGAAGATCCCGGTCAGCCCCAGCATTTT
CDR3 protein: CSVEDPGQPQHF

J gene: TRBJ2-5
V gene: TRBV7-2
D gene: .
clone size: .
CDR3 DNA: TGTGCCAGCACAGGAGATCAAGAGACCCAGTACTTC
CDR3 protein: CASTGDQETQYF

J gene: TRBJ1-3
V gene: TRBV6-5
D gene: .
clone size: .
CDR3 DNA: TGTGCCAGCAGACTCGACAGAGTCTCTGGAAACACCATATATTTT
CDR3 protein: CASRLDRVSGNTIYF

J gene: TRBJ2-7
V gene: TRBV7-9
D gene: .
clone size: few
CDR3 DNA: TGTGCCAGCAGCTCCGCAGGGCAGGGAAATGAGTACTTC
CDR3 protein: CASSSAGQGNEYF

J gene: TRBJ1-1
V gene: TRBV6-1
D gene: .
clone size: once
CDR3 DNA: TGTGCCAGCAGTGAGCACGGGAACACTGAAGCTTTCTTT
CDR3 protein: CASSEHGNTEAFF

J gene: TRBJ2-7
V gene: TRBV2
D gene: .
clone size: .
CDR3 DNA: TGTGCCAGCAGTGAGATAGTAGCAAGATCCTACGAGCAGTACTTC
CDR3 protein: CASSEIVARSYEQYF

J gene: TRBJ2-1
V gene: TRBV6-6
D gene: .
clone size: few
CDR3 DNA: TGTGCCAGCAGTCTTCGCCCAGGGAATGAGCAGTTCTTC
CDR3 protein: CASSLRPGNEQFF

J gene: TRBJ2-3
V gene: TRBV5-4
D gene: TRBD1
clone size: .
CDR3 DNA: TGTGCCAGCAGCTTGGGTGTCAGGGGGCGGGCAGATACGCAGTATTTT
CDR3 protein: CASSLGVRGRADTQYF

J gene: TRBJ1-4
V gene: TRBV19
D gene: .
clone size: .
CDR3 DNA: TGTGCCAGTAGTATCGGTGGAACTAATGAAAAACTGTTTTTT
CDR3 protein: CASSIGGTNEKLFF

J gene: TRBJ1-1
V gene: TRBV6-1
D gene: .
clone size: .
CDR3 DNA: TGTGCCACACCGGGACATAACACTGAAGCTTTCTTT
CDR3 protein: CATPGHNTEAFF

J gene: TRBJ1-5
V gene: TRBV28
D gene: .
clone size: .
CDR3 DNA: TGTGCCAGCAGACAGGATATCGAGCCCCAGCATTTT
CDR3 protein: CASRQDIEPQHF

J gene: TRBJ1-1
V gene: TRBV7-2
D gene: .
clone size: .
CDR3 DNA: TGTGCCAGCAGCCCGCAGGGAGGGGTCTGGACTGAAGCTTTCTTT
CDR3 protein: CASSPQGGVWTEAFF

J gene: TRBJ2-5
V gene: TRBV5-1
D gene: TRBD2
clone size: .
CDR3 DNA: TGCGCCAGCAGCCCCGGACTAGCGGGGGCAGATAAGACCCAGTACTTC
CDR3 protein: CASSPGLAGADKTQYF

J gene: TRBJ1-1
V gene: TRBV14
D gene: TRBD1
clone size: few
CDR3 DNA: TGTGCCAGCAGTCATCGGACAGGGTGGGACACTGAAGCTTTCTTT
CDR3 protein: CASSHRTGWDTEAFF

J gene: TRBJ1-6
V gene: TRBV9
D gene: .
clone size: .
CDR3 DNA: TGTGCCAGCAGCGTAGACGCATCGAATTCACCCCTCCACTTT
CDR3 protein: CASSVDASNSPLHF

J gene: TRBJ1-1
V gene: TRBV12-5
D gene: TRBD1
clone size: .
CDR3 DNA: TGTGCTAGTGGTTTGGGACCGCCGGGACAGGGCCTCACTGAAGCTTTCTTT
CDR3 protein: CASGLGPPGQGLTEAFF

J gene: TRBJ2-7
V gene: TRBV5-6
D gene: TRBD2
clone size: .
CDR3 DNA: TGTGCCAGCAGCTTACTACGGGAGGGAACCTACGAGCAGTACTTC
CDR3 protein: CASSLLREGTYEQYF

J gene: TRBJ2-1
V gene: TRBV7-6
D gene: .
clone size: .
CDR3 DNA: TGTGCCAGCAGCTTAGAAGCGGCAGACTCCTACAATGAGCAGTTCTTC
CDR3 protein: CASSLEAADSYNEQFF

J gene: TRBJ2-7
V gene: TRBV28
D gene: TRBD2
clone size: .
CDR3 DNA: TGTGCCAGCAGACAAACTAGCGGGAGGTCCTACGAGCAGTACTTC
CDR3 protein: CASRQTSGRSYEQYF

J gene: TRBJ1-3
V gene: TRBV7-9
D gene: .
clone size: .
CDR3 DNA: TGTGCCAGCAGCTCTACCGGACAGAGAAACACCATATATTTT
CDR3 protein: CASSSTGQRNTIYF

J gene: TRBJ2-6
V gene: TRBV19
D gene: .
clone size: .
CDR3 DNA: TGTGCCAGTAGTATAGACGGATACGGACTACATAGGAGTGGGGCCAACGTCCTGACTTTC
CDR3 protein: CASSIDGYGLHRSGANVLTF

J gene: TRBJ1-1
V gene: TRBV23-1
D gene: .
clone size: .
CDR3 DNA: TGCGCCAGCAATCTTGCCTGGGGTCATAACACTGAAGCTTTCTTT
CDR3 protein: CASNLAWGHNTEAFF

J gene: TRBJ2-5
V gene: TRBV28
D gene: TRBD1
clone size: .
CDR3 DNA: TGTGCCAGCAGTTTCAAGGGGGCTTTCCAAGAGACCCAGTACTTC
CDR3 protein: CASSFKGAFQETQYF

J gene: TRBJ1-2
V gene: TRBV29-1
D gene: TRBD1
clone size: .
CDR3 DNA: TGCAGCGTTCGACCCCATTCCGGGACAGGCTATGGCTACACCTTC
CDR3 protein: CSVRPHSGTGYGYTF

J gene: TRBJ2-3
V gene: TRBV5-4
D gene: .
clone size: .
CDR3 DNA: TGTGCCAGCACCTCGGATCTAGGGAGCACAGATACGCAGTATTTT
CDR3 protein: CASTSDLGSTDTQYF

J gene: TRBJ2-1
V gene: TRBV6-5
D gene: .
clone size: once
CDR3 DNA: TGTGCCAGCAGTTACCGGCAGTCGAAGGGGAAGCAGTTCTTC
CDR3 protein: CASSYRQSKGKQFF